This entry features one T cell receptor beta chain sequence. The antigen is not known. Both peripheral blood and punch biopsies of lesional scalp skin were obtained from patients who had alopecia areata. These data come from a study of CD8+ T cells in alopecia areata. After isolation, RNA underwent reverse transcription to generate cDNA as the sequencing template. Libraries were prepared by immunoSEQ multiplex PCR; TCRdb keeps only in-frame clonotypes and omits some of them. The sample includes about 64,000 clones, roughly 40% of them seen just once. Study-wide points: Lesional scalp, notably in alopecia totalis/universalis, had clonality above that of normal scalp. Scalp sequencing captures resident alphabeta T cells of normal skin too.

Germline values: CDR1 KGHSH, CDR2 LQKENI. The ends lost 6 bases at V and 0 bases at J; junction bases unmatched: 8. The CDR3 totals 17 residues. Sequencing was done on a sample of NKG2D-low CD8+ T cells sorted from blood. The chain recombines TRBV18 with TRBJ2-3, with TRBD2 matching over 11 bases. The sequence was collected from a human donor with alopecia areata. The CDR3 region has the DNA TGTGCCAGCTCCCTCCTGACTAGCGGGATCAGCACAGATACGCAGTATTTT. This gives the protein CASSLLTSGISTDTQYF.